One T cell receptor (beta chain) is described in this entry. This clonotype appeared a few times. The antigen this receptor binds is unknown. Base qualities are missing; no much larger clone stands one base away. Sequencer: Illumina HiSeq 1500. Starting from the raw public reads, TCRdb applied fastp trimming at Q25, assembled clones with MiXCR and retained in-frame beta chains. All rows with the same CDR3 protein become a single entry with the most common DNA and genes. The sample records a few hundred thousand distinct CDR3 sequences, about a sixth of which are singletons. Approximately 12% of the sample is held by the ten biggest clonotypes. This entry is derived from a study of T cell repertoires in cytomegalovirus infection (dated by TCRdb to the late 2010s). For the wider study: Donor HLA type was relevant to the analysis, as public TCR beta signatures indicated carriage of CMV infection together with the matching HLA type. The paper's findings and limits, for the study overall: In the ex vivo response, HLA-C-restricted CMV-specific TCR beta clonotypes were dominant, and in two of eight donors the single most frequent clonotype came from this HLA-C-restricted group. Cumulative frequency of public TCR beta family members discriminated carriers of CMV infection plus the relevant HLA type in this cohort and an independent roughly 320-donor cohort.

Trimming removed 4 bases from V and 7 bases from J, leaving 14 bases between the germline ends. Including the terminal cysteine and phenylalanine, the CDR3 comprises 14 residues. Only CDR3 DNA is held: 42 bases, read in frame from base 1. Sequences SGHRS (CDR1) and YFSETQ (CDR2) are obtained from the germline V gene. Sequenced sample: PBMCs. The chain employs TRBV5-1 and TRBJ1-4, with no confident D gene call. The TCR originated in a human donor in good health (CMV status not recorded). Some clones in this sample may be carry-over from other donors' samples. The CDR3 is CASSDGTWSEKLFF. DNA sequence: TGCGCCAGCAGCGACGGAACCTGGAGTGAAAAACTGTTTTTT.